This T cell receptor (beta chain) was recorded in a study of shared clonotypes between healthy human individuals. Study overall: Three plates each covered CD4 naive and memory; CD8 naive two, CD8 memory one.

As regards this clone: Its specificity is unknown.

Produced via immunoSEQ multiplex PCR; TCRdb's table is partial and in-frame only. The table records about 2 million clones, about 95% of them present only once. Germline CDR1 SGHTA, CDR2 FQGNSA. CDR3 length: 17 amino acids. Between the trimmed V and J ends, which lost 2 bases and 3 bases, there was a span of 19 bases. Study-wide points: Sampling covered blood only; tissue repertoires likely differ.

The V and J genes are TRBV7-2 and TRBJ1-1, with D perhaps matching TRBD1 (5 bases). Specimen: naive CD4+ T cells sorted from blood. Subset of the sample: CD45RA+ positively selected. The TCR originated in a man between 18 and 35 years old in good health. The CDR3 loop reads CASSLFLVGGEDTEAFF. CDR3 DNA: TGTGCCAGCAGCTTATTCTTAGTGGGAGGGGAGGACACTGAAGCTTTCTTT. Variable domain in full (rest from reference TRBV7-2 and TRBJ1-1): GAGVSQSPSNKVTEKGKDVELRCDPISGHTALYWYRQSLGQGLEFLIYFQGNSAPDKSGLPSDRFSAERTGGSVSTLTIQRTQQEDSAVYLCASSLFLVGGEDTEAFFGQGTRLTVV.